This T cell receptor beta chain stems from a study of response to subunit inactivated influenza vaccine. Study outcomes and limitations: Authors suggested each seasonal flu vaccination may recruit only limited numbers of new T cells.

V was trimmed by 4 bases and J by 4 bases, leaving 15 bases between them. This CDR3 is 14 amino acids long. Germline loops: CDR1 SGHRS, CDR2 YFSETQ. TCRdb independently ran MiXCR on the RT-PCR reads; one entry per CDR3 protein. The profile covers more than 150,000 distinct CDR3 sequences, with 9.2% appearing a single time and approximately 11% taken by the ten largest. Worth noting for this clonotype: Antigen unknown.

The chain carries TRBV5-1 and TRBJ2-7; perhaps TRBD1 as D (6 bases). Sequenced material: non-naive T cells sorted from PBMCs, taken on the day of vaccination. The receptor's source is a man between 45 and 60 years old who received an inactivated influenza vaccine. The CDR3 reads CASSQAGTHYEQYF. The CDR3 bases are TGCGCCAGCAGCCAGGCCGGGACACATTACGAGCAGTACTTC.